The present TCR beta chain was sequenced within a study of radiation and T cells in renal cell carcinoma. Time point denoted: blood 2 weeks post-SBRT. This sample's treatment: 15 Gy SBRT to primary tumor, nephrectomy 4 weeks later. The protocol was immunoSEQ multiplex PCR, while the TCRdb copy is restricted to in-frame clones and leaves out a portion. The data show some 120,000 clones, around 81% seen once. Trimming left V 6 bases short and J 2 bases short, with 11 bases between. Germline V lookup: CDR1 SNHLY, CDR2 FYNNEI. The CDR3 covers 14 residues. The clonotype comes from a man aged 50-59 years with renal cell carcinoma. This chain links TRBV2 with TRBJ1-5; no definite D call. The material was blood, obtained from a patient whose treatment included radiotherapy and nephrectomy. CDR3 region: CASSWVEGNQPQHF. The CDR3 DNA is TGTGCCAGCAGCTGGGTGGAGGGCAATCAGCCCCAGCATTTT.